The 23 T cell receptor beta chains listed next were all sequenced from one sample in a study of CD8+CD57+ T cells in acquired aplastic anemia. Genomic DNA provided the template from which TCR beta VDJ and CDR3 profiles were obtained. One entry per CDR3 protein results from TCRdb running MiXCR on the reads. Of about 98,000 distinct CDR3 sequences listed, approximately 73% are singletons. CD8+CD57+ cell expansion had been shown by flow cytometry in patients chosen for sequencing. The sample consisted of sorted CD4+, CD8+, or CD8+CD57+ T cells (not recorded which) from PBMCs. The receptors were gathered from a human donor with aplastic anemia.

The DNA for the CDR3 is TGTGCCAGCAGCTTCCTACAGGGGGATGGCTACACCTTC. Encoded protein: CASSFLQGDGYTF. This chain joins TRBV11-2 and TRBJ1-2; TRBD1 matches 8 bases. The CDR3 runs to 13 residues. The V and J ends lost 3 bases and 6 bases, in that order; junction bases with no gene match: 3. In germline, CDR1 is SGHAT, CDR2 FQNNGV.

This clonotype was counted ten times or more. The V call is TRBV19, the J call TRBJ1-2; tentatively, D is TRBD1 (5 bases). There are 15 residues in the CDR3. The germline V gene has CDR1 LNHDA and CDR2 SQIVND (reference sequence). With 4 bases removed from V and 0 bases from J, the gap between germline ends came to 12 bases. CDR3 amino acids: CASSKRQTANYGYTF. Written as DNA, the CDR3 is TGTGCCAGTAGTAAAAGACAGACAGCTAACTATGGCTACACCTTC. Combining the CDR3 with reference TRBV19 and TRBJ1-2 gives the whole variable domain DGGITQSPKYLFRKEGQNVTLSCEQNLNHDAMYWYRQDPGQGLRLIYYSQIVNDFQKGDIAEGYSVSREKKESFPLTVTSAQKNPTAFYLCASSKRQTANYGYTFGSGTRLTVV.

This sequence joins TRBV20-1 and TRBJ1-5; D might be TRBD1 (5 bases). Germline V CDR1 and CDR2: DFQATT, SNEGSKA (reference sequence). Deletions cut 0 bases from V and 0 bases from J, with 12 bases between. The CDR3 runs to 16 residues. The CDR3 sequence is CSARDGTYYSNQPQHF. The CDR3 coding sequence is TGCAGTGCTAGAGACGGGACTTACTATAGCAATCAGCCCCAGCATTTT.

The chain couples TRBV7-2 to TRBJ2-7; TRBD2 agrees at 10 bases. Germline V gives CDR1 SGHTA, CDR2 FQGNSA. With V trimmed by 4 bases and J by 7 bases, 4 bases remained unmatched. The CDR3 has 13 amino acids. CDR3 in amino acids: CASSSGTSEEQYF. The DNA of the CDR3 is TGTGCCAGCAGCTCGGGGACTAGCGAAGAGCAGTACTTC.

The V and J genes are TRBV2 and TRBJ2-3; a weak D match, TRBD2 (5 bases). Germline V gene sequence: CDR1 SNHLY, CDR2 FYNNEI. There are 13 residues in the CDR3. Trimming pared 8 bases from V and 0 bases from J, leaving 9 bases between. Written as DNA, the CDR3 is TGTGCCAGCGCCGGGAAGAGCACAGATACGCAGTATTTT. It encodes CASAGKSTDTQYF.

Worth noting for this clonotype: A read error may produce the germline difference seen at one junction end. The chain recombines TRBV20-1 with TRBJ2-7; 8 bases fit TRBD1. Per the germline V gene, CDR1 is DFQATT and CDR2 is SNEGSKA (reference sequence). CDR3 size: 15 residues. As DNA, the CDR3 is TGCAGTGCTGGAGATTTGGACAGGGCATTCTACGAGCAGTACTTC. Its translation: CSAGDLDRAFYEQYF.

This clonotype has a single count. The chain employs TRBV7-6 and TRBJ2-1, with D unclear. There are 15 residues in the CDR3. Germline V gives CDR1 SGHVS, CDR2 FNYEAQ. With 1 base removed from V and 2 bases from J, the gap between germline ends came to 9 bases. CDR3 sequence reads: CASSLEAVAYNEQFF. The CDR3 DNA reads TGTGCCAGCAGCTTAGAGGCGGTGGCCTACAATGAGCAGTTCTTC.

V usage is TRBV5-1 and J usage is TRBJ1-1, with D maybe TRBD1 (5 bases). V was clipped by 5 bases and J by 1 base, with 12 bases between them. CDR3 length: 14 amino acids. Germline CDR1 reads SGHRS; CDR2 reads YFSETQ. The CDR3: CASRLDGANTEAFF. The CDR3 coding sequence is TGCGCCAGCAGACTGGACGGGGCGAACACTGAAGCTTTCTTT.

This chain connects TRBV20-1 to TRBJ2-7; 7 positions agree with TRBD1. This CDR3 comprises 14 residues. The V segment lost 0 bases and the J segment 5 bases; nucleotides outside the gene matches: 7. In germline, CDR1 is DFQATT, CDR2 SNEGSKA (reference sequence). CDR3 nucleotides: TGCAGTGCTAGAGATCCCCCGACAGGGAACGAGCAGTACTTC. It is translated as CSARDPPTGNEQYF.

V gene TRBV5-6 combines with J gene TRBJ1-4; 10 bases match TRBD1. The CDR3 loop spans 18 amino acids. The junction had 20 bases not matched to a gene; V was cut back by 7 bases and J by 8 bases. The germline V gene encodes CDR1 SGHDT and CDR2 YYEEEE. Here the CDR3 reads CASGPDRGLRHRGEKLFF. The DNA of the CDR3 is TGTGCCAGCGGCCCTGACAGGGGGCTCCGACATCGGGGCGAAAAACTGTTTTTT.

This clonotype appeared many times. The V call is TRBV12-3 or TRBV12-4, the J call TRBJ2-1, with 14 positions matching TRBD2. V was clipped by 4 bases and J by 5 bases; unmatched bases: 13. The CDR3 loop spans 19 amino acids. CDR3 bases: TGTGCCAGCAGTTCTTACATCGAGACTAGCGGGAGGGACAACAATGAGCAGTTCTTC. It codes for CASSSYIETSGRDNNEQFF.

The chain recombines TRBV20-1 with TRBJ2-6; D is perhaps TRBD2 (6 bases). V was clipped by 4 bases and J by 2 bases, with 12 bases between them. Looked up from germline, CDR1 is DFQATT and CDR2 is SNEGSKA (reference sequence). There are 15 residues in the CDR3. The CDR3 DNA reads as TGCAGTGCTACCCCACGCGGGGCTGGGGCCAACGTCCTGACTTTC. Translated: CSATPRGAGANVLTF.

This chain links TRBV7-3 with TRBJ2-1; 11 nucleotides line up with TRBD2. The CDR3 loop spans 14 amino acids. Losses at the gene ends were 4 bases for V and 9 bases for J; bases not matched to a gene: 5. The germline V gene has CDR1 SGHTA and CDR2 FQGTGA. The CDR3 protein is CASSYSGGGGEQFF. As DNA, the CDR3 is TGTGCCAGCAGCTATAGCGGGGGGGGGGGTGAGCAGTTCTTC. Full variable domain (missing parts from reference TRBV7-3 and TRBJ2-1): GAGVSQTPSNKVTEKGKYVELRCDPISGHTALYWYRQSLGQGPEFLIYFQGTGAADDSGLPNDRFFAVRPEGSVSTLKIQRTERGDSAVYLCASSYSGGGGEQFFGPGTRLTVL.

This clonotype was seen a handful of times. This chain joins TRBV7-2 and TRBJ1-6; D gene unclear. CDR3 length equals 13 residues. V was cut by 1 base and J by 10 bases, with 8 bases left in between. CDR1 is SGHTA, CDR2 FQGNSA, per germline. For the CDR3, the DNA is TGTGCCAGCAGCTTAGGATACCAGTCACCCCTCCACTTT. Its translation: CASSLGYQSPLHF. Together with reference TRBV7-2 and TRBJ1-6, the CDR3 gives the full variable domain: GAGVSQSPSNKVTEKGKDVELRCDPISGHTALYWYRQSLGQGLEFLIYFQGNSAPDKSGLPSDRFSAERTGGSVSTLTIQRTQQEDSAVYLCASSLGYQSPLHFGNGTRLTVT.

Here the CDR3 DNA reads TGCGCCACCGAGCGGGAGGGTACGCAGTATTTT. Protein sequence: CATEREGTQYF. This chain uses TRBV10-1 with TRBJ2-3, with TRBD2 matching 10 bases. V gave up 10 bases and J gave up 8 bases; unmatched junction bases: 3. The germline V gene encodes CDR1 WNHNN and CDR2 SYGVQD (reference sequence). The CDR3 contains 11 residues.

The chain carries TRBV19 and TRBJ1-5, with D tentatively TRBD1 (5 bases). The CDR3 has 15 residues. V lost 3 bases and J lost 7, with 16 bases in between. Germline CDR1 and CDR2: LNHDA and SQIVND (reference sequence). The CDR3, as DNA: TGTGCCAGTAGTATCCAGCGAGGGGTTGGGCAGCCCCAGCATTTT. As protein: CASSIQRGVGQPQHF.

This chain joins TRBV9 and TRBJ2-7, with 7 positions matching TRBD2. Trimming took 3 bases from V and 4 from J; bases not matched to a gene: 10. CDR1 and CDR2 (germline): SGDLS, YYNGEE. This CDR3 region has 15 residues. Here the CDR3 reads CASSAGLGSVYEQYF. The CDR3 coding sequence is TGTGCCAGCAGCGCCGGACTAGGGTCGGTTTACGAGCAGTACTTC.

This clonotype was observed a handful of times. The chain recombines TRBV29-1 with TRBJ1-1, with D possibly TRBD1 on 5 matching bases. V lost 0 bases and J 5 bases, leaving 10 bases between the germline ends. Germline V CDR1 and CDR2: SQVTM, ANQGSEA. This CDR3 contains 13 residues. The CDR3 nucleotides read TGCAGCGTTGAAGATCAGGGTTTGACTGAAGCTTTCTTT. This gives the protein CSVEDQGLTEAFF.

In its sample, this clonotype was seen many times. The chain couples TRBV10-1 to TRBJ1-4, with 7 bases aligning to TRBD1. CDR1 and CDR2 from the germline V gene are WNHNN and SYGVQD (reference sequence). V lost 0 bases and J lost 7; bases outside the gene matches: 8. CDR3 length equals 16 residues. This chain's CDR3 is CASSESTGAPSEKLFF. CDR3 bases: TGCGCCAGCAGTGAGTCTACAGGGGCTCCTAGTGAAAAACTGTTTTTT.

The genes are TRBV5-5 and TRBJ2-7; TRBD2 matches at 8 bases. CDR3 length: 15 amino acids. The germline V gene encodes CDR1 SGHKS and CDR2 YYEKEE (reference sequence). The trim removed 1 base at V and 2 bases at J, leaving 5 bases unmatched. Here the CDR3 DNA reads TGTGCCAGCAGCTTGTCTAGCGGGCAGACCTACGAGCAGTACTTC. Encoded protein: CASSLSSGQTYEQYF.

Only one count was recorded for this clonotype. This rearrangement joins TRBV9 to TRBJ2-3; D gene ambiguous. CDR1 SGDLS and CDR2 YYNGEE come from the germline V gene. CDR3 length: 12 amino acids. The ends were cut back, 4 bases at V and 5 bases at J, with 8 bases in the middle. The CDR3 nucleotides read TGTGCCAGCAGCCTAAGGGAAGATACGCAGTATTTT. Translating gives CASSLREDTQYF.

V usage is TRBV6-1 and J usage is TRBJ2-7, with D maybe TRBD1 (5 bases). Deletions cut 5 bases from V and 3 bases from J, with 8 bases between. Germline lookup yields CDR1 MNHNS and CDR2 SASEGT. This CDR3 has 12 residues. CDR3 in amino acids: CASSLQVYEQYF. The CDR3 DNA sequence: TGTGCCAGCAGTCTACAGGTCTACGAGCAGTACTTC.

The chain joins TRBV7-6 to TRBJ2-2; the match to TRBD2 covers 8 bases. Germline V gives CDR1 SGHVS, CDR2 FNYEAQ. The V segment lost 11 bases and the J segment 8 bases; nucleotides outside the gene matches: 7. CDR3 length: 12 residues. CDR3 sequence: CASNSGAGELFF. The CDR3 nucleotides are TGTGCCTCCAATAGCGGGGCGGGGGAGCTGTTTTTT.